The clone carrying this T cell receptor (beta chain) was recorded once. This sample stems from a study of blood T cell repertoires in COVID-19. Study at large: T cells, B-cell-depleted T cells, or PBMCs supplied cDNA or gDNA.

Generated by immunoSEQ multiplex PCR, the TCRdb table keeps only in-frame clones and is missing some. The sample has some 290,000 clones; 85% to 95% are singletons. Exposed participants came across a COVID-19 case within 2 weeks before study entry. Germline CDR1 is SGHKS and CDR2 is YYEKEE (reference sequence). With 4 bases clipped from V and 6 bases from J, the junction kept 11 bases outside the gene matches. This CDR3 region has 16 residues. This sequence was found in a woman between 25 and 40 years old who had been exposed to COVID-19. The material sequenced was PBMCs or T cells enriched from blood (not recorded which). V usage is TRBV5-5 and J usage is TRBJ1-5, with 9 bases that match TRBD1. The CDR3 reads CASSNTRQGGGQPQHF. CDR3 DNA: TGTGCCAGCAGCAATACTCGACAGGGGGGAGGTCAGCCCCAGCATTTT. The full variable domain, its missing parts supplied by reference TRBV5-5 and TRBJ1-5, is DAGVTQSPTHLIKTRGQQVTLRCSPISGHKSVSWYQQVLGQGPQFIFQYYEKEERGRGNFPDRFSARQFPNYSSELNVNALLLGDSALYLCASSNTRQGGGQPQHFGDGTRLSIL.